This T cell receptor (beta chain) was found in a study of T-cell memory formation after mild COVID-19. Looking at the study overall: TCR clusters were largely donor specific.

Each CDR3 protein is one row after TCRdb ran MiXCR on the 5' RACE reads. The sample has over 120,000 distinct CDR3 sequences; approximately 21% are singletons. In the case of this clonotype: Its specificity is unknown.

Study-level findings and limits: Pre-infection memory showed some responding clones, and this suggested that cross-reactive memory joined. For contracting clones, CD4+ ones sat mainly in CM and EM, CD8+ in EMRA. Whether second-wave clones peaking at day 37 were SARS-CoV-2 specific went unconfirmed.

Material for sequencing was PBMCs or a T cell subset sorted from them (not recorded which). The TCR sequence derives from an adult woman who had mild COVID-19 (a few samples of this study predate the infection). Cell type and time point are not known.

CDR3 coding DNA: TGTGCCAGCAGCAAGGGACAGCACAATGAGCAGTTCTTC. It codes for CASSKGQHNEQFF. The chain is built from TRBV7-9 and TRBJ2-1; 7 bases are shared with TRBD1. V trimming: 5 bases; J trimming: 5 bases; junction bases outside the gene matches: 3. The CDR3 has 13 residues. From germline, CDR1 is SEHNR and CDR2 FQNEAQ (reference sequence).